The T cell receptor (beta chain) under discussion was sequenced for a study of cytomegalovirus exposure and HLA in healthy donors (TCRdb year 2017). Describing the broader study: According to an earlier analysis of a few hundred of the donors, some 180 million T cells yielded roughly 110 million unique TCR beta sequences and more than 250 Gb of sequence data. The later analysis used no new phenotypic data to find candidate immune exposures, relying instead on TCR beta sequences and their occurrence across donors. A separate validation cohort of over a hundred different subjects was used in addition to the approximately 640-subject first cohort. In an earlier analysis of 500 to 650 of the donors, high-throughput TCR beta sequencing was used to judge whether each TCR beta V gene segment behaved as functional or pseudogenic. All discovery cohort repertoires had been generated using a single sequencing platform. The study aimed to test whether cataloging public T cell receptors could reveal signatures of past pathogen exposure. Alongside the repertoire data, information on donor age, sex, ethnicity and CMV serostatus was compiled. Roughly 300 gigabases of sequencing data and around 88 million unique TCR sequences made up an early release that covered approximately 650 HLA-typed donors. Because of strong linkage in the cohort, four to six DR-DQ haplotypes were treated as single units for association and clustering. Across about 370 genotyped donors of the cohort, an average of about 240,000 unique TCR beta nucleotide sequences per donor were sequenced, and roughly a sixth of those sequences were non-productive. A later genetic analysis took genome-wide SNP genotypes for about three fifths of the roughly 700 donors and used that subset as a discovery cohort. Both class I and class II loci were covered by HLA typing, at four-digit resolution. The study profiled the T cell repertoires of about 640 subjects by immunosequencing and related them to cytomegalovirus serostatus. To predict cytomegalovirus infection status, the study brought together high-throughput TCR immunosequencing, statistical association of individual TCRs with disease status, and machine learning. Typing coverage varied by locus: about 620-630 donors for A, B, C, DRB1 and DQB1; roughly 520 for DQA1; about 600 for DPA1; 450 to 480 for DPB1. A later analysis re-analyzed previously published TCR beta repertoires from roughly 600 donors and added high-resolution HLA genotyping to study TCR occurrence patterns. Of the 350 to 450 genotyped donors, 70% to 90% were placed in the genetic ancestry cluster associated with self-reported Caucasian donors.

Here is what the overall study found, with its caveats: Linkage disequilibrium might explain the correlated functional status among segregating V segments, but an unknown experimental factor could not be excluded. In vitro tests confirmed that a few of the cytomegalovirus-associated TCR beta chains recognize cytomegalovirus antigens. The cohort was sequenced for TCR beta chains only, and without alpha or paired-chain data the features that could be detected were limited. Compared with the approximately 600-donor mean, donors in an Asian-associated ancestry cluster had fewer N-insertions in productive TCRs, according to a later genetic analysis. While some public TCRs were present in many individuals, most TCR sequences turned up only very rarely across donors. At a false discovery rate of 0.05, a later analysis linked around 17,000 TCR beta sequences to specific HLA alleles. Sequencing depth was assumed to be roughly uniform across donors in the presence/absence analyses, though that assumption may not hold. A further reported finding was that TCR beta sequences accurately predicted the HLA-A and HLA-B alleles for most subjects in the first cohort. Immune exposure information for the cohort was limited to CMV serostatus. A later genetic analysis associated a missense DCLRE1C variant with V-gene and J-gene trimming of TCR beta chains, and an independent cohort replicated the association. A later analysis found that most CMV-associated TCR beta chains appeared HLA-restricted, with HLA associations seemingly driven largely by CMV exposure. The sequencing pipeline was judged likely to have produced a cluster of highly shared sequence variants as a technical artifact. In a later analysis, several top co-occurrence clusters were reported to appear linked to parvovirus B19, influenza, CMV and Epstein-Barr virus. Assigning TCR associations to individual alleles was difficult when HLA alleles, especially DR and DQ, strongly co-occurred. Because HLA typing was unavailable for some donors at each locus, only the typed subset was used in association tests. The authors suggested that the approach could potentially be generalized to other disease states and immunological phenotypes. Because counts were too low, fewer than 20 rarely observed V segments, including chromosome 9 orphons, were excluded from the earlier analysis of about 500 of the donors. The classifier was reported to diagnose cytomegalovirus status with high specificity and sensitivity in both the original cohort and the validation cohort. In an earlier analysis of more than 500 of the donors, most TCR beta V segments appeared in productive rearrangements about 87% or about 30% of the time, broadly matching IMGT annotations. Compared with equally common non-associated chains, HLA-associated TCR beta chains in a later analysis were more clonally expanded and had lower generation probabilities. In a later analysis, TCR association rates were found to vary across HLA loci, with the most associated TCRs seen for DRB1 alleles and the fewest for HLA-C alleles. In the study, 150 to 200 TCR beta chains were listed as associated with cytomegalovirus. Some IMGT-functional V segments, including TRBV6-2 and TRBV6-3, could not be distinguished by the 87-base-pair reads and were therefore excluded.

Remarks on this clone: What antigen it recognizes has not been identified. No clone much larger than this one lies a single base away; base qualities are absent.

The CDR3 sequence holds 14 residues, the cysteine and phenylalanine included. Left in the record is the CDR3 DNA by itself, 42 bases read in frame from the first base. V ends up 2 bases short and J 7 bases short, with an unmatched junction base count of 7. CDR1 and CDR2, looked up from the germline V gene, are KGHSH and LQKENI. The cohort was made up of approximately 700 healthy bone marrow donors. Cohort members were all nominally healthy when sampled, although unrecorded immune exposures were likely present. The donor was CMV seronegative and belonged to the group of 320 or so seronegative cohort members. Every donor gave a peripheral blood sample, and the peripheral blood mononuclear cells from that sample were used for TCR beta sequencing. Genomic DNA extraction from the blood cell samples was performed with the Qiagen DNeasy Blood Extraction Kit. Libraries were built with the immunoSEQ multiplex PCR assay. The multiplex PCR relied on a mix of 60 forward primers for TCR Vbeta segments and 13 reverse primers for TCR Jbeta segments. The CDR3 region of rearranged TCR beta genes was amplified from genomic DNA with a multiplex PCR assay. The amplified TCR beta libraries were sequenced on the Illumina HiSeq System as 87-base-pair reads. The original pipeline was this. In a later analysis, roughly 80 million unique TCR beta chains were counted across the roughly 670 repertoires, and roughly 11 million of these chains were shared by at least two donors. Raw reads were error-corrected and collapsed into unique sequences by a nearest-neighbor algorithm in which closely related sequences were merged to remove PCR and sequencing errors. V, D and J gene segments were assigned by aligning CDR3 sequences to IMGT reference sequences. For a sequence to be retained, a match of at least six nucleotides was required to both a V gene segment and a J gene segment. A rearrangement counted as productive if the CDR3 had no stop codons and remained in frame with V and J, and every other rearrangement counted as non-productive. Following IMGT convention, CDR3 was defined as the stretch from the second conserved V-encoded cysteine up to the conserved J-encoded phenylalanine. In an earlier analysis of 550 to 650 of the donors, sequences lacking an unambiguous match to a single V gene segment were excluded. In an earlier analysis of roughly 600 of the donors, a V segment was called functional when productive rearrangements were above 56.7%, and segregating when the standard deviation between donors exceeded 5%. A statistical classification framework was built for diagnosing cytomegalovirus status from the catalog of TCR beta chain sequences. In a later analysis, TCR nucleotide sequences were compared against IMGT/GENE-DB human TR gene sequences so that V and J genes could be assigned. A later analysis assigned CDR3 sequences and most-parsimonious VDJ recombination scenarios with the TCRdist pipeline. In a later analysis, each TCR beta chain was defined by its CDR3 amino acid sequence together with its V-gene family, and reads without a unique V-gene family were excluded. To address suspected cross-contamination and a sequencing artifact, a later analysis removed several hundred highly shared, low-generation-probability nucleotide sequences. A later analysis calculated a clonal expansion index for each public chain from normalized within-repertoire ranks of inferred template counts. In a later analysis, generation probabilities were computed with a VDJ recombination model fitted to out-of-frame rearrangements, and the resulting probabilities were checked against IGoR. A later analysis scored TCR-TCR, TCR-HLA and TCR-CMV co-occurrence with hypergeometric tests, applying a repertoire-size bias correction to TCR pairs. A later analysis estimated false discovery rates by permuting HLA or CMV assignments 20 times. In a later analysis, co-occurring TCRs were grouped with DBSCAN, and TCRdist sequence similarity was added when clustering was performed within HLA-allele-positive subsets. Repertoires with fewer than 30,000 or more than 120,000 public chains were left out of co-occurrence clustering, as were about five repertoires with anomalous nucleotide sharing. TCRdb mirrors the immuneACCESS table, restricted to in-frame sequences. Some clones are absent from its copies; in checked studies, under half trace to an unresolved V gene, and the reason for the others is unknown. The DNA was the basis for D and trimming; V, J and clone size are from that table. This sample has 210,000 or so clones in its table, and 75% to 90% of those were observed once. The ten largest clones capture roughly 0.66% of the sample.

The sequencing sample was made of PBMCs. The receptor was derived from a boy between 2 and 15 years old in good health and CMV-seronegative. The rearranged chain carries TRBV18 and TRBJ2-7, with 8 bases matching TRBD1. The nucleotide sequence reads TGTGCCAGCTCACCAGCGGGACAGGAGACGGAGCAGTACTTC. It codes for CASSPAGQETEQYF. The full variable domain, with segments outside the CDR3 supplied by the reference TRBV18 and TRBJ2-7 proteins, appears as NAGVMQNPRHLVRRRGQEARLRCSPMKGHSHVYWYRQLPEEGLKFMVYLQKENIIDESGMPKERFSAEFPKEGPSILRIQQVVRGDSAAYFCASSPAGQETEQYFGPGTRLTVT.